Included here is one T cell receptor (beta chain) sequence, with context. Its specific antigen is unknown. Base qualities are not at hand, and no much larger clone is one base apart. Focal radiation therapy combined with CTLA-4 blockade (ipilimumab) was tested in patients with chemo-refractory metastatic non-small-cell lung cancer. This sample is drawn from a study of radiotherapy plus CTLA-4 blockade in lung cancer (dated by TCRdb to 2016 to 2019). Describing the broader study: Among enrolled patients, around 18% had an objective response and roughly 33% reached disease control.

Results the study describes overall, beyond this receptor: The strongest predictors of response were reported to be early dynamic shifts in blood T cell clones along with a rise in serum interferon-beta following radiation. After treatment with radiotherapy and ipilimumab, TCR clones that came from tumors expanded in the peripheral blood.

The method was the immunoSEQ multiplex PCR assay. This is the immuneACCESS table as TCRdb keeps it, with only in-frame sequences that have V and J called. A part of the clones is gone; compared with another copy, unresolved V genes explain less than half, and the rest is unexplained. For this sample the table gives 35,000 to 50,000 clones, of which around 73% were detected only once. Jointly, the top ten make up roughly 3.5% of the sample. The clonotype originates from a human donor with non-small cell lung cancer who had a complete response to radiotherapy plus ipilimumab. Sequenced material: peripheral blood, taken from a patient treated with radiotherapy plus ipilimumab.

The CDR3 region: CASRDRGTTGELFF. The DNA is as follows: TGTGCCAGCAGAGACAGGGGGACCACCGGGGAGCTGTTTTTT. This sequence uses TRBV27 and TRBJ2-2, with 9 junctional bases fitting TRBD1. There are 14 amino acids in the CDR3, from cysteine to phenylalanine inclusive. The kept DNA is CDR3 alone, 42 bases in frame from the first base. V is trimmed back by 6 bases and J by 4 bases, and the junction contains 3 bases that no gene match accounts for. CDR1 MNHEY and CDR2 SMNVEV are derived from the germline V gene (reference sequence).